This T cell receptor (beta chain) was recorded in a study of cytomegalovirus exposure and HLA in healthy donors. Study-level information: Early on, a data release was issued that held approximately 92 million unique TCRs from HLA-typed donors. Regarding the study as a whole: It was reportedly the case that the classifier diagnosed cytomegalovirus status with high specificity and sensitivity. Indistinguishable V segments such as TRBV6-2 and TRBV6-3 were excluded.

Points on this clone: Its antigen remains unidentified.

The V gene end was trimmed by 7 bases and the J gene end by 2 bases; junction bases not matched to a gene: 1. This CDR3 is 14 amino acids long. Germline V gene sequence: CDR1 MDHEN, CDR2 SYDVKM. This PCR relied on a set of 60 Vbeta primers and 13 Jbeta primers. Sequenced by immunoSEQ multiplex PCR; TCRdb stores in-frame clones only, minus some. Here the sample spans 85,000 to 130,000 clones, roughly 77% being singletons. This sequence originates from a man aged 35 to 55 in good health and CMV-seronegative. The rearrangement joins TRBV28 to TRBJ2-1; 11 nucleotides align to TRBD2. Material for sequencing was PBMCs. The CDR3 here is CASNSGGAYNEQFF. The CDR3 bases are TGTGCCAGCAATAGCGGGGGGGCCTACAATGAGCAGTTCTTC.